One sample yielded the 25 T cell receptor beta chains listed below, sequenced in a study of T cells expressing NK-cell markers. TCRdb re-called the 5' RACE reads; every CDR3 protein appears as one record, without DNA. This sample's table has about 410,000 distinct CDR3 sequences. The sequencing sample was made of blood T cells: a sorted CD56 or NKG2C T cell subset, CD4+ or CD8+ T cells, or bulk PBMC T cells (not recorded which). These receptors were collected from a woman aged 45-65 years in good health.

The chain recombines TRBV20-1 with TRBJ2-7; the TCRdb call, TRBD2, lacks DNA for checking. The CDR3 is made up of 12 amino acids. CDR1 and CDR2 (germline): DFQATT, SNEGSKA (reference sequence). The CDR3 sequence: CSAARDGNEQYF.

The CDR3 here is CSATGPGTTNEKLFF. The chain links TRBV20-1 to TRBJ1-4; TCRdb lists TRBD1, though no DNA is available to test this call. Germline V gives CDR1 DFQATT, CDR2 SNEGSKA (reference sequence). There are 15 residues in the CDR3.

The chain employs TRBV30 and TRBJ2-3; TCRdb gives TRBD2 as the D gene, but with no DNA this cannot be confirmed. The CDR3 totals 13 residues. The germline gives CDR1 GTSNPN, CDR2 SVGIG (reference sequence). CDR3: CAWSVSGWDTQYF.

The chain is built from TRBV7-2 and TRBJ2-3; TCRdb's D gene call, TRBD2, goes unchecked for lack of DNA. Per germline, CDR1 SGHTA and CDR2 FQGNSA. CDR3 length: 16 amino acids. CDR3 sequence: CASSFSAALAGGGRYF.

This chain uses TRBV20-1 with TRBJ2-3; TCRdb's assignment of TRBD1 cannot be checked, as there is no DNA. Germline values: CDR1 DFQATT, CDR2 SNEGSKA (reference sequence). The CDR3 is 15 amino acids. CDR3 sequence reads: CSVTGIGTFTDTQYF.

The chain joins TRBV7-9 to TRBJ1-2. Germline V gene sequence: CDR1 SEHNR, CDR2 FQNEAQ (reference sequence). The CDR3 sequence is 14 residues long. CDR3 in amino acids: CASSLEVPNYGYTF. Complete variable domain (other parts from reference TRBV7-9 and TRBJ1-2): DTGVSQNPRHKITKRGQNVTFRCDPISEHNRLYWYRQTLGQGPEFLTYFQNEAQLEKSRLLSDRFSAERPKGSFSTLEIQRTEQGDSAMYLCASSLEVPNYGYTFGSGTRLTVV.

The V and J genes are TRBV10-3 and TRBJ2-7; TCRdb's D call of TRBD2 is untestable without DNA. The germline V gene encodes CDR1 ENHRY and CDR2 SYGVKD. The CDR3 consists of 15 residues. The CDR3 reads CAISESRSGRNEQYF.

This chain joins TRBV25-1 and TRBJ2-1; TCRdb's D call of TRBD2 is untestable without DNA. Per germline, CDR1 MGHDK and CDR2 SYGVNS. The CDR3 loop spans 14 amino acids. CDR3 sequence reads: CASRETSGRASEFF.

The chain employs TRBV29-1 and TRBJ2-1. The CDR3 is 12 residues long. Germline loops: CDR1 SQVTM, CDR2 ANQGSEA. CDR3 sequence: CSVVIAANEQFF.

V is TRBV24-1 and J is TRBJ2-4; TCRdb picks TRBD1, but there is no DNA to check that call. CDR1 is KGHDR and CDR2 is SFDVKD in the germline V gene. CDR3 length: 16 residues. CDR3 sequence: CATSDVGTGGINIQYF.

The chain joins TRBV7-8 to TRBJ1-1. Germline lookup yields CDR1 SGHVS and CDR2 FQNEAQ. The CDR3 is made up of 12 amino acids. This CDR3 reads CASSSGTPQAFF.

J is TRBJ2-3 and V is TRBV29-1; TCRdb picks TRBD1, but there is no DNA to check that call. Germline V gene data show CDR1 as SQVTM and CDR2 as ANQGSEA. The CDR3 has 15 residues. The CDR3 loop reads CSVGPPGRSTDTQYF.

The chain combines TRBV9 with TRBJ2-3; the TRBD1 assignment by TCRdb is unverifiable without DNA. Germline lookup yields CDR1 SGDLS and CDR2 YYNGEE. The length of the CDR3 is 14 residues. The CDR3 sequence: CASSVRTGEDTQYF. Full variable domain (remainder filled in from reference TRBV9 and TRBJ2-3): DSGVTQTPKHLITATGQRVTLRCSPRSGDLSVYWYQQSLDQGLQFLIQYYNGEERAKGNILERFSAQQFPDLHSELNLSSLELGDSALYFCASSVRTGEDTQYFGPGTRLTVL.

V and J are TRBV12-3 or TRBV12-4 and TRBJ2-7; TCRdb outputs TRBD1, but without DNA this stays unchecked. The CDR3 runs 16 residues. This chain's CDR3 is CASSPNTPGHAYEQYF.

The genes are TRBV12-3 or TRBV12-4 and TRBJ1-4; TCRdb selects TRBD1, and the lack of DNA leaves this call unchecked. The CDR3 length is 13 residues. The chain's CDR3 is CASSFPGIEKLFF.

This chain joins TRBV27 and TRBJ2-1; the TCRdb D gene call, TRBD2, has no DNA to confirm it. Germline CDR1 and CDR2: MNHEY and SMNVEV (reference sequence). The CDR3 has 14 residues. CDR3: CASGEADYGNEQFF.

The chain combines TRBV10-3 with TRBJ1-2; TCRdb's D call, TRBD1, is unchecked because there is no DNA. Germline CDR1 and CDR2: ENHRY and SYGVKD. The CDR3 covers 13 residues. CDR3: CAISFYRDKGYTF.

The chain carries TRBV3-1 and TRBJ1-6. The CDR3 runs to 13 residues. Germline CDR1 and CDR2: LGHDT and YNNKEL (reference sequence). The CDR3 is CASSQGTESPLHF.

The chain carries TRBV9 and TRBJ1-4. In germline, CDR1 is SGDLS, CDR2 YYNGEE. CDR3 length: 16 amino acids. CDR3: CASSVGPPGGGEKLFF.

Here the CDR3 reads CARIVRIDTQYF. V is TRBV19 and J is TRBJ2-3. CDR1 LNHDA and CDR2 SQIVND come from the germline V gene (reference sequence). This CDR3 comprises 12 residues.

The chain joins TRBV7-9 to TRBJ2-7; checking the TCRdb D call of TRBD1 is not possible without DNA. Germline assignment: CDR1 SEHNR and CDR2 FQNEAQ (reference sequence). CDR3 length: 15 residues. The CDR3 sequence: CASSPRQTASYEQYF.

The chain is built from TRBV2 and TRBJ2-2; the TCRdb call, TRBD2, lacks DNA for checking. The CDR3 loop spans 14 amino acids. From germline, CDR1 is SNHLY and CDR2 FYNNEI. The chain's CDR3 is CASRGLAAAGELFF.

This chain connects TRBV7-9 to TRBJ1-1. Germline V gene lookup returns CDR1 SEHNR and CDR2 FQNEAQ (reference sequence). The CDR3 length is 13 residues. This CDR3 reads CASSAGKNTEAFF.

The chain combines TRBV10-2 with TRBJ2-7; there is no DNA to check the TCRdb D call of TRBD2. This CDR3 is built from 17 residues. CDR1 is WSHSY, CDR2 SAAADI, per germline. This chain's CDR3 is CASSDPRLAGAAYEQYF.

The chain joins TRBV7-8 to TRBJ1-2; TCRdb returns TRBD1, unconfirmable since there is no DNA. Per the germline V gene, CDR1 is SGHVS and CDR2 is FQNEAQ. There are 17 residues in the CDR3. The CDR3 loop is CASSLALGGQPPYGYTF.